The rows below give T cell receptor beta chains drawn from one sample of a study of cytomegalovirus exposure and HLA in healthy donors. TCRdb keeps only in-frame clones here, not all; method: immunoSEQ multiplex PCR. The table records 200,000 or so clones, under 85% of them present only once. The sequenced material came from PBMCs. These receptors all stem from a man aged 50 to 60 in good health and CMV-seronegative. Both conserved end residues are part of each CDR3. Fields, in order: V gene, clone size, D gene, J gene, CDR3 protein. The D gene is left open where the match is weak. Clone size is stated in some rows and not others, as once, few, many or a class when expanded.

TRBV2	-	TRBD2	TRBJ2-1	CASSALRGDYNEQFF
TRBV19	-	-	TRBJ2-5	CASSRSGDGGQYF
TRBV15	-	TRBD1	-	CATSRDGDRGLYEQYF
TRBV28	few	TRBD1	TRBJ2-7	CASSSEWGQGRFLYEQYF
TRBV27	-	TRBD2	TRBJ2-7	CASIPEFRAGGGHRGQYF
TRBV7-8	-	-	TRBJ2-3	CASSRGTHTDTQYF
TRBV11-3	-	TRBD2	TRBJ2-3	CASSERLAGGLGTDTQYF
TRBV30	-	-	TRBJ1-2	CACGAGTFYGYTF
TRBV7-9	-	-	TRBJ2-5	CASSSTETQYF
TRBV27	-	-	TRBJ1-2	CASSLKTGYYGYTF
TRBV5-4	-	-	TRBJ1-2	CASSLAGRRAENYGYTF
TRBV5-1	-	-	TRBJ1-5	CASSPDRLGQPQHF
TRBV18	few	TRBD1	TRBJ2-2	CASLPGQGLFSNTGELFF
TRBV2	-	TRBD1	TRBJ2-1	CASYPGGAYNEQFF
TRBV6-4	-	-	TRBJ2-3	CASSDSISSTDTQYF
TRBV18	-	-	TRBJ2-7	CASSPPLVRGSYEQYF
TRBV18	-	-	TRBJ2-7	CASSPNGYEQYF
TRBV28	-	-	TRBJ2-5	CASSLRAGLQETQYF
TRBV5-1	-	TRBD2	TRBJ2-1	CASSLGGSTYNEQFF
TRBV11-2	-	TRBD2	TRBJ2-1	CASSYGTSGSLGEQFF
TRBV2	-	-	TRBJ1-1	CASSVLTVNTEAFF
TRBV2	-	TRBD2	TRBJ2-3	CASTKGGLAGTQDTQYF